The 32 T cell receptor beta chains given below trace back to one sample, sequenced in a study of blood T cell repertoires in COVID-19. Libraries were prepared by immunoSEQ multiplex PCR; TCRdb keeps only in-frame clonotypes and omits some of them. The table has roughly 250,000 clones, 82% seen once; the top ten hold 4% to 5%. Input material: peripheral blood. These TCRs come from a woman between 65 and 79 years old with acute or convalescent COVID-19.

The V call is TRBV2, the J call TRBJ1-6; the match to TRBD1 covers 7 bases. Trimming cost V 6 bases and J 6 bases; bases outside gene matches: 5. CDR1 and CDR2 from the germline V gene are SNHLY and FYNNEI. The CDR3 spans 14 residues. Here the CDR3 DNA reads TGTGCCAGCAGCGTTAGACAGGGTAATTCACCCCTCCACTTT. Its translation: CASSVRQGNSPLHF.

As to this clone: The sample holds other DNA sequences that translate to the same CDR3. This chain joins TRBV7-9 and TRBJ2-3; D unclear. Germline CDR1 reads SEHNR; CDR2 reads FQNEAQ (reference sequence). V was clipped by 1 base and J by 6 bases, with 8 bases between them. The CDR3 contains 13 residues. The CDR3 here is CASSLGRSDTQYF. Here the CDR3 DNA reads TGTGCCAGCAGCTTAGGCAGATCCGATACGCAGTATTTT. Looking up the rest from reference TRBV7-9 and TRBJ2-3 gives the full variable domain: DTGVSQNPRHKITKRGQNVTFRCDPISEHNRLYWYRQTLGQGPEFLTYFQNEAQLEKSRLLSDRFSAERPKGSFSTLEIQRTEQGDSAMYLCASSLGRSDTQYFGPGTRLTVL.

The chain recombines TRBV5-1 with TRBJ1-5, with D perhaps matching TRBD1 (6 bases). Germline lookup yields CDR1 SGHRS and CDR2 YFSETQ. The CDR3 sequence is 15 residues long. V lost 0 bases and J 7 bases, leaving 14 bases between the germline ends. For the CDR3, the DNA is TGCGCCAGCAGCTTGGGGGCAGGGGAAGGCCAGCCCCAGCATTTT. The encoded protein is CASSLGAGEGQPQHF.

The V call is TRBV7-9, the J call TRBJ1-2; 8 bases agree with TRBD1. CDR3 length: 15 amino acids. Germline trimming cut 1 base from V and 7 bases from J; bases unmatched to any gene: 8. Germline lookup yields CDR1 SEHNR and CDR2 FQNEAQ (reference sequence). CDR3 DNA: TGTGCCAGCAGCTTAGATGGACAGGGTGGTTCTGGCTACACCTTC. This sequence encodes CASSLDGQGGSGYTF. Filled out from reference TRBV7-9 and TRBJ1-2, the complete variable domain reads DTGVSQNPRHKITKRGQNVTFRCDPISEHNRLYWYRQTLGQGPEFLTYFQNEAQLEKSRLLSDRFSAERPKGSFSTLEIQRTEQGDSAMYLCASSLDGQGGSGYTFGSGTRLTVV.

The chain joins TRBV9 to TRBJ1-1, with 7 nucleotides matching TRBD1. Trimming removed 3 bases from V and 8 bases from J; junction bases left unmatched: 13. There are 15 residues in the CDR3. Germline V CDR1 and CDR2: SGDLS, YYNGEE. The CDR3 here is CASSAGTASPLEAFF. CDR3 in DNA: TGTGCCAGCAGCGCAGGGACAGCATCTCCACTGGAAGCTTTCTTT.

The CDR3 loop is CASSSSGGLTNNEQFF. The CDR3 DNA is TGTGCCAGCAGCTCCTCCGGGGGATTAACCAACAATGAGCAGTTCTTC. The chain combines TRBV7-2 with TRBJ2-1; tentative D call: TRBD2 (6 bases). V was clipped by 4 bases and J by 5 bases, with 18 bases between them. The CDR3 covers 16 residues. Per the germline V gene, CDR1 is SGHTA and CDR2 is FQGNSA.

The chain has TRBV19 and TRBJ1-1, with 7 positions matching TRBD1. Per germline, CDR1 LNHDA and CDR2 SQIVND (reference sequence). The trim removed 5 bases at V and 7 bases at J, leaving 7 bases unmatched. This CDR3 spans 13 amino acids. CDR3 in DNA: TGTGCCAGTAGTTCAACAGGGGTCGGTGAAGCTTTCTTT. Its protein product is CASSSTGVGEAFF.

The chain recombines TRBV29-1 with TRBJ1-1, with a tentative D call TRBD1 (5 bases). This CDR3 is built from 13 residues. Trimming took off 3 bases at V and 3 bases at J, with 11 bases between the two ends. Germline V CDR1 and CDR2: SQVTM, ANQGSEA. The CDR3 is CSVDVDTDTEAFF. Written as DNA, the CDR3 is TGCAGCGTTGACGTGGACACGGACACTGAAGCTTTCTTT.

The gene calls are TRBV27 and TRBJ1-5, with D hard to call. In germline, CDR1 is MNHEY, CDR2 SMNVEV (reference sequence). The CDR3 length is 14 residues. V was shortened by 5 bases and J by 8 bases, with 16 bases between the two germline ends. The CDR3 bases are TGTGCCAGCAGTCCAGACGGAGGGTGGGAGCCCCAGCATTTT. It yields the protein CASSPDGGWEPQHF.

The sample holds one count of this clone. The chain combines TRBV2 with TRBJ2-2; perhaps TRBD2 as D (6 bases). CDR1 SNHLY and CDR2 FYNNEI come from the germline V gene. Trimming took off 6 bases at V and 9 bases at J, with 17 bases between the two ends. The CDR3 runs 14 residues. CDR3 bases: TGTGCCAGCAGGGGGACTGGAAGACTAAGGGAGCTGTTTTTT. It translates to CASRGTGRLRELFF.

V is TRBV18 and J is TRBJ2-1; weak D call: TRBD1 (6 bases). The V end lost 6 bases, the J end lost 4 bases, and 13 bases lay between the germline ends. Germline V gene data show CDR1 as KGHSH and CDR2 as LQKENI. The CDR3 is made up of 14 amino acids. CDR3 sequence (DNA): TGTGCCAGCTCGCTACAGGGTTCTTACAATGAGCAGTTCTTC. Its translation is CASSLQGSYNEQFF. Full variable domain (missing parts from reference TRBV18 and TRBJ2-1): NAGVMQNPRHLVRRRGQEARLRCSPMKGHSHVYWYRQLPEEGLKFMVYLQKENIIDESGMPKERFSAEFPKEGPSILRIQQVVRGDSAAYFCASSLQGSYNEQFFGPGTRLTVL.

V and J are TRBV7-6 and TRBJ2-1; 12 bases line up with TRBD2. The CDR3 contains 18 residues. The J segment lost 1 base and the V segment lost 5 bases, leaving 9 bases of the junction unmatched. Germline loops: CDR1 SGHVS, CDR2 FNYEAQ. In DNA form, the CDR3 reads TGTGCCAGCAGCGATCCACTAGCGGGGGGACAATCCTACAATGAGCAGTTCTTC. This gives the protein CASSDPLAGGQSYNEQFF.

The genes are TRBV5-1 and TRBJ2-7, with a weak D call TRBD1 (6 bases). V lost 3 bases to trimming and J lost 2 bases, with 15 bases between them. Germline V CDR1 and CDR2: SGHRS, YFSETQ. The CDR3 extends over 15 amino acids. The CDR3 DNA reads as TGCGCCAGCAGCTGGGACACAGCCCGCGCCTACGAGCAGTACTTC. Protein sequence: CASSWDTARAYEQYF.

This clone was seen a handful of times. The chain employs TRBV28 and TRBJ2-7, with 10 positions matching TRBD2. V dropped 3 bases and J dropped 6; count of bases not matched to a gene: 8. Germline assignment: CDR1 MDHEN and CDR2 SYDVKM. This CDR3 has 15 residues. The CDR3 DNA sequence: TGTGCCAGCAGTTTCACTAGCGGGACCCTACGCGAGCAGTACTTC. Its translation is CASSFTSGTLREQYF.

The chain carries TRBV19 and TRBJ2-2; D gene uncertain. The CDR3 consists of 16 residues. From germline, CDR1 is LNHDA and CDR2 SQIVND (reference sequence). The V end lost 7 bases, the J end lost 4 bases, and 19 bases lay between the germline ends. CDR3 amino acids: CASTTGLLRPTGELFF. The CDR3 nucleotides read TGTGCCAGTACCACCGGCTTACTGCGGCCCACCGGGGAGCTGTTTTTT.

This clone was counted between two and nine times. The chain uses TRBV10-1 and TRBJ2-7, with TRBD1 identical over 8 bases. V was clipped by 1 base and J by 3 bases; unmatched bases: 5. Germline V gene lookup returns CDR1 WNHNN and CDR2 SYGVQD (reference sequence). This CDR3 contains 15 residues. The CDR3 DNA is TGCGCCAGCAGTGAGTGGACAGGGTCCCTCTACGAGCAGTACTTC. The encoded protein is CASSEWTGSLYEQYF.

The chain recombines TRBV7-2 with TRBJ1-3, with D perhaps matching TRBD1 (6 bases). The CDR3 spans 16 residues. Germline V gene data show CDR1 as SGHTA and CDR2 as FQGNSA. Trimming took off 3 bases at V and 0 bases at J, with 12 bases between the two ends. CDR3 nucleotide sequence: TGTGCCAGCAGCTTCCGGGACAAACCCTCTGGAAACACCATATATTTT. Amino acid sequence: CASSFRDKPSGNTIYF.

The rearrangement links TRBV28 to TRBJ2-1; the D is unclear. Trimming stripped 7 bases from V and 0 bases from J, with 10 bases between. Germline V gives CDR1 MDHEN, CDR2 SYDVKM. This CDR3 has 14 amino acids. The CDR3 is CASTSMSSYNEQFF. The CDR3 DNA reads TGTGCCAGCACTTCAATGAGCTCCTACAATGAGCAGTTCTTC.

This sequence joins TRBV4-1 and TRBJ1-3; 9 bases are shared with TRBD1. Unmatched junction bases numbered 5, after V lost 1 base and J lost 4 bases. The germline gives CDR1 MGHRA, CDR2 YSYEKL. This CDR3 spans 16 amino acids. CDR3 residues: CASSQGTGTGGNTIYF. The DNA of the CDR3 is TGCGCCAGCAGCCAAGGGACCGGGACAGGGGGAAACACCATATATTTT.

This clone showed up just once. The CDR3 coding sequence is TGTGCCAGCTCAGTAGGACTAGCGGGGGGGCTTGAGCAGTTCTTC. It encodes CASSVGLAGGLEQFF. The chain couples TRBV18 to TRBJ2-1; TRBD2 matches 15 bases. This CDR3 spans 15 amino acids. From germline, CDR1 is KGHSH and CDR2 LQKENI. Trimming took 5 bases from V and 9 from J; bases not matched to a gene: 5.

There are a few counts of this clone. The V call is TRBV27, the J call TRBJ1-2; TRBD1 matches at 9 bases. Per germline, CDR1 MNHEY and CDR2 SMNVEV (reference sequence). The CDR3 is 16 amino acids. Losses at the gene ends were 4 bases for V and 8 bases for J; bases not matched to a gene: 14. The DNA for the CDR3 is TGTGCCAGCAGTTCGTATCCCTCGGGACAGGGAAAGGGCTACACCTTC. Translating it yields CASSSYPSGQGKGYTF.

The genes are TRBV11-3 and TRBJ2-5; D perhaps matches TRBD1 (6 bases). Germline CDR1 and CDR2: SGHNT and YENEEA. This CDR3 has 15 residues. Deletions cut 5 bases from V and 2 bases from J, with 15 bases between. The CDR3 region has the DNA TGTGCCAGCAGCACGTCCATTACAGGGCAAGAGACCCAGTACTTC. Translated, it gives CASSTSITGQETQYF.

DNA of the CDR3: TGTGCCAGCAGCCCTCGGGGTCGGGGGGGCCATTACAATGAGCAGTTCTTC. Translation gives CASSPRGRGGHYNEQFF. The chain employs TRBV11-2 and TRBJ2-1; 8 nucleotides line up with TRBD2. The CDR3 is 17 residues long. Germline V gene data show CDR1 as SGHAT and CDR2 as FQNNGV. The ends lost 5 bases at V and 4 bases at J; junction bases unmatched: 13.

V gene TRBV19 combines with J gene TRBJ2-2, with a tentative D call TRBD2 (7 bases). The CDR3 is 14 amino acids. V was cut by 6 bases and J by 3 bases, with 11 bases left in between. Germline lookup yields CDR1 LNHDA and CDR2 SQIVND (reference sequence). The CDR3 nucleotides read TGTGCCAGTAGAGGGGGGGGATACACCGGGGAGCTGTTTTTT. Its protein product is CASRGGGYTGELFF.

The CDR3 sequence: CASSSGTGYYEQYF. Here the CDR3 DNA reads TGTGCCAGCAGCTCCGGGACAGGGTACTACGAGCAGTACTTC. V usage is TRBV7-9 and J usage is TRBJ2-7, with 9 bases identical to TRBD1. Germline assignment: CDR1 SEHNR and CDR2 FQNEAQ (reference sequence). The CDR3 covers 14 residues. The junction had 4 bases not matched to a gene; V was cut back by 4 bases and J by 3 bases.

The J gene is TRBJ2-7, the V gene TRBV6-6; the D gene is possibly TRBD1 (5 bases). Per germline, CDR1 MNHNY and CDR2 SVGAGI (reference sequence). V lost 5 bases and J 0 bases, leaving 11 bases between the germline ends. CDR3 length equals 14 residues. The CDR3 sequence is CASSITGPSYEQYF. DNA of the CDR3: TGTGCCAGCAGTATTACAGGACCCTCCTACGAGCAGTACTTC.

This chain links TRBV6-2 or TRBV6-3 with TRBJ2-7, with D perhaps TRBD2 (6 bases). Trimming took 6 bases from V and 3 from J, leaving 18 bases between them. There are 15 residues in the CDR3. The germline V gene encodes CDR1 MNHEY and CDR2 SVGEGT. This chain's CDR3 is CASRYRAGGSYEQYF. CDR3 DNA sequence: TGTGCCAGCAGATACCGGGCTGGAGGGAGCTACGAGCAGTACTTC.

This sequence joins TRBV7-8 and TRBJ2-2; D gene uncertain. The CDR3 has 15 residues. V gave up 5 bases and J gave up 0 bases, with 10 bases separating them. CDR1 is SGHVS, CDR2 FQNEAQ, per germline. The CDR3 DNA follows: TGTGCCAGCAGCCTCCTACTCGCGAACACCGGGGAGCTGTTTTTT. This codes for CASSLLLANTGELFF.

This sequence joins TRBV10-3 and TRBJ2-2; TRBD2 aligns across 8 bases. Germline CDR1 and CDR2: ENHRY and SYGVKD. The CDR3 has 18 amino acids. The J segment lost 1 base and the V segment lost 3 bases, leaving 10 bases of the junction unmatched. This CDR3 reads CAISDPHAGGLNTGELFF. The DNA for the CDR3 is TGTGCCATCAGTGATCCTCACGCGGGGGGCCTGAACACCGGGGAGCTGTTTTTT.

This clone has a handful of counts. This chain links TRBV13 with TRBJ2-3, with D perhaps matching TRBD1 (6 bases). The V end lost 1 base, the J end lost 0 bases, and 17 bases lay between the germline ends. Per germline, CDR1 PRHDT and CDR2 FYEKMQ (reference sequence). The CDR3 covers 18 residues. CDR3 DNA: TGTGCCAGCAGCTTAGTGGTTTCCGGGACAAGAAGCACAGATACGCAGTATTTT. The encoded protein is CASSLVVSGTRSTDTQYF.

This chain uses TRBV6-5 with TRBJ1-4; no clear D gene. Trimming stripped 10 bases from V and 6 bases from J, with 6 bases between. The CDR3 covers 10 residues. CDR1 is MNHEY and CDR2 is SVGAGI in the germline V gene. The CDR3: CATFYEKLFF. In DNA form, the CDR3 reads TGTGCCACCTTCTATGAAAAACTGTTTTTT.

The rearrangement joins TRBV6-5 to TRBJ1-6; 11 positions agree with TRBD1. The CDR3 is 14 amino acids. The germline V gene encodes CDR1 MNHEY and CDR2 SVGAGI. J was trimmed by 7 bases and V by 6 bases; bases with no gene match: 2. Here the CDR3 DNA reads TGTGCCAGCAGAGGGGACAGGGGGAATTCACCCCTCCACTTT. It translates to CASRGDRGNSPLHF.